The clone carrying this T cell receptor beta chain has a single count. This CDR3 spans 13 amino acids. Germline V lookup: CDR1 LNHDA, CDR2 SQIVND (reference sequence). V dropped 8 bases and J dropped 2 bases, with 13 bases sitting between them. These data come from a study of blood T cell repertoires in COVID-19. Study context: COVID-19 samples, acute and convalescent, were from the United States, Italy and Spain. The cDNA or gDNA used as material had been derived from T cells, B-cell-depleted T cells, or PBMCs.

Per the study methods: Reference gene primer amplification in the assay estimated nucleated cell counts. TCRdb keeps only in-frame clones here, not all; method: immunoSEQ multiplex PCR. The V and J calls and clone size are taken from that table; D and trimming were inferred from the DNA. The sample holds 130,000 to 150,000 clones, approximately 86% seen once. Sequenced input: peripheral blood. This chain links TRBV19 with TRBJ2-7; tentatively, D is TRBD2 (7 bases). The clonotype comes from a woman between 50 and 59 years old with acute or convalescent COVID-19. The CDR3 reads CASSAGAPYEQYF. The CDR3 DNA follows: TGTGCCAGTTCGGCGGGGGCCCCCTACGAGCAGTACTTC.